This T cell receptor beta chain was captured in a study of beta chain features in type 1 diabetes. Whole-study context: Cell yields, gender and age were similar in healthy donors and patients. Whole-study findings and limits: All four CD4+ subsets of Type 1 diabetes patients contained TCRB CDR3s that were moderately but significantly shorter. Fewer insertions but more deletions were seen at VDJ junctions in type 1 diabetes patients.

On this clone itself: Its antigen is as yet unknown.

CDR1 LGHNT and CDR2 FRNRAP come from the germline V gene. V was trimmed by 2 bases and J by 8 bases, leaving 12 bases between them. The CDR3 has 13 amino acids. Reverse transcription of all isolated RNA meant that expressed TCRB transcripts were sequenced. The assay was immunoSEQ multiplex PCR, and TCRdb's table has in-frame clones only and misses some. The table has some 410,000 clones, 10% to 12% seen once; the top ten hold less than 0.06%. The chain carries TRBV12-5 and TRBJ1-1, with D possibly matching TRBD1 (5 bases). The sample comprised naive CD4+ T cells from blood. This sequence was found in a woman aged 18-29 years in good health. CDR3 in amino acids: CASGLPPHREAFF. In DNA, the CDR3 is TGTGCTAGTGGTTTGCCGCCCCACAGGGAAGCTTTCTTT.